The TCR beta chain described here comes from a study of cytomegalovirus exposure and HLA in healthy donors. A multiplex PCR was run with 60 Vbeta primers and 13 Jbeta primers. Assay: immunoSEQ multiplex PCR; the TCRdb copy retains only in-frame clones and omits some. Of about 150,000 clones listed, more than 7.5% are singletons. This clone was seen more than once but under ten times. V lost 5 bases, J lost 7 bases, and 34 bases stayed unmatched. There are 22 residues in the CDR3. Germline values: CDR1 PRHDT, CDR2 FYEKMQ (reference sequence). The gene calls are TRBV13 and TRBJ2-7; 8 bases align to TRBD1. Sequencing was done on a sample of PBMCs. The clonotype was recovered from a man aged 45-65 years in good health and CMV-seronegative. The DNA of the CDR3 is TGTGCCAGCAGCGGTGCAGGGGGCGCCTCTCATCTGGCGCCTGGCCTTTTGAGGGAGCAGTACTTC. Residues: CASSGAGGASHLAPGLLREQYF.